The sequence of this TCR beta chain was determined in a study of blood T cell repertoires in COVID-19. On the study more broadly: Acute and convalescent COVID-19 samples came from the United States, Italy and Spain. T cells, B-cell-depleted T cells, or PBMCs provided the cDNA or gDNA that served as material.

Trimming removed 3 bases from V and 1 base from J, with 6 bases in between. Germline CDR1 and CDR2: MGHDK and SYGVNS. This CDR3 contains 14 residues. Per the original methods: Estimation of nucleated cell counts was performed using reference gene primer amplification. Clones were sequenced by immunoSEQ multiplex PCR, and TCRdb holds only the in-frame ones, with some missing. That table furnishes V, J and clone size, whereas the DNA furnished D and trimming. The profile shows approximately 49,000 clones, 80% to 85% of them singletons. The clonotype was recovered from a man aged 50 or older with acute or convalescent COVID-19. The chain employs TRBV25-1 and TRBJ2-2; D remains ambiguous. Sequencing was performed on peripheral blood. In nucleotides, the CDR3 is TGTGCCAGCAGTGAGCTAGTGAACACCGGGGAGCTGTTTTTT. Protein sequence: CASSELVNTGELFF. Looking up the rest from reference TRBV25-1 and TRBJ2-2 gives the full variable domain: EADIYQTPRYLVIGTGKKITLECSQTMGHDKMYWYQQDPGMELHLIHYSYGVNSTEKGDLSSESTVSRIRTEHFPLTLESARPSHTSQYLCASSELVNTGELFFGEGSRLTVL.